These 23 T cell receptor beta chains share one sample of origin, sequenced in a study of T cells in Graves' hyperthyroidism and ophthalmopathy. Researchers took RNA transcripts and amplified the TCR beta CDR3 regions from them. In the first-round RT-PCR of the TCR CDR3, the HTBI primer set was used. TCRdb reprocessed the multiplex PCR reads via MiXCR and lists one record per CDR3 protein. The sample gives some 250,000 distinct CDR3 sequences, more than 12% of which show up once; about 14% is in the top ten. The sample consisted of blood. Receptor source: a woman in her forties with Graves' hyperthyroidism that later progressed to Graves' ophthalmopathy.

This clonotype was picked up many times. This sequence joins TRBV28 and TRBJ2-7; TRBD2 is a possible D gene (7 bases). Trimming stripped 1 base from V and 6 bases from J, with 16 bases between. The CDR3 contains 15 residues. Germline CDR1 is MDHEN and CDR2 is SYDVKM. As DNA, the CDR3 is TGTGCCAGCAGTTTATATGGCGGGGGCCTCTCCGAGCAGTACTTC. Translated: CASSLYGGGLSEQYF.

This clonotype was picked up many times. V and J are TRBV7-6 and TRBJ2-7; no clear D gene. The CDR3 has 15 amino acids. Germline-derived CDR1 and CDR2 are SGHVS and FNYEAQ. The V and J ends lost 2 bases and 3 bases respectively, with 14 bases between them. CDR3 in DNA: TGTGCCAGCAGCTTACGTGGGGATTCCTTCTACGAGCAGTACTTC. Amino acid sequence: CASSLRGDSFYEQYF.

This clonotype showed up many times. The chain recombines TRBV9 with TRBJ2-1; the match to TRBD2 covers 9 bases. V was clipped by 2 bases and J by 1 base; unmatched bases: 1. The CDR3 is 15 amino acids. Per germline, CDR1 SGDLS and CDR2 YYNGEE. Here the CDR3 DNA reads TGTGCCAGCAGCGTCCTAGCGGGGTCCTACAATGAGCAGTTCTTC. Residues: CASSVLAGSYNEQFF.

V gene TRBV7-9 combines with J gene TRBJ2-4; tentatively, D is TRBD2 (5 bases). Germline V gene lookup returns CDR1 SEHNR and CDR2 FQNEAQ (reference sequence). Trimming pared 5 bases from V and 7 bases from J, leaving 12 bases between. This CDR3 has 13 amino acids. CDR3 residues: CASSPAPGNIQYF. DNA of the CDR3: TGTGCCAGCAGCCCCGCGCCGGGGAACATTCAGTACTTC.

This clonotype was seen at least ten times. The V call is TRBV18, the J call TRBJ1-6, with a weak D call TRBD1 (5 bases). The ends were cut back, 2 bases at V and 8 bases at J, with 13 bases in the middle. This CDR3 contains 15 residues. The germline gives CDR1 KGHSH, CDR2 LQKENI. In DNA, the CDR3 is TGTGCCAGCTCACCAGGACACGGGCGTGATTCACCCCTCCACTTT. Encoded protein: CASSPGHGRDSPLHF.

There are many counts of this clonotype. The genes are TRBV6-1 and TRBJ1-3; D may be TRBD1 (6 bases). There are 14 residues in the CDR3. Between the trimmed V and J ends, which lost 5 bases and 7 bases, there was a span of 15 bases. The germline CDR1 and CDR2 sequences are MNHNS and SASEGT. The CDR3 region is CASSPGQIINTIYF. CDR3 coding DNA: TGTGCCAGCAGTCCCGGACAGATAATTAACACCATATATTTT.

This clonotype has at least ten counts. This chain joins TRBV28 and TRBJ1-5; 10 bases line up with TRBD1. This CDR3 is built from 16 residues. The V gene's germline CDR1 is MDHEN and CDR2 SYDVKM. J was trimmed by 4 bases and V by 4 bases; bases with no gene match: 7. The CDR3 sequence: CASSSPGTGVNQPQHF. The DNA for the CDR3 is TGTGCCAGCAGTTCTCCCGGGACAGGGGTTAATCAGCCCCAGCATTTT.

This clonotype appeared a few times. This may be a read error, as it is one base from a much larger clone. V gene TRBV20-1 combines with J gene TRBJ2-7; TRBD1 agrees at 10 bases. With V trimmed by 6 bases and J by 2 bases, 7 bases remained unmatched. The CDR3 loop spans 14 amino acids. Looked up from germline, CDR1 is DFQATT and CDR2 is SNEGSKA (reference sequence). CDR3 sequence: CSAPSGTGAYEQYF. CDR3 bases: TGCAGTGCCCCGAGCGGGACAGGGGCCTACGAGCAGTACTTC.

This clonotype was detected ten times or more. CDR3 DNA sequence: TGCAGTGCTAGATACAGAGCCTCCTACGAGCAGTACTTC. The encoded protein is CSARYRASYEQYF. The chain couples TRBV20-1 to TRBJ2-7; D is undetermined. CDR3 length equals 13 residues. V lost 2 bases and J lost 0, with 8 bases in between. CDR1 is DFQATT and CDR2 is SNEGSKA in the germline V gene (reference sequence).

At least ten counts were recorded for this clonotype. This sequence joins TRBV19 and TRBJ2-1; 10 bases line up with TRBD1. There are 15 residues in the CDR3. With 2 bases clipped from V and 7 bases from J, the junction kept 5 bases outside the gene matches. Germline CDR1 is LNHDA and CDR2 is SQIVND (reference sequence). CDR3 loop: CASSIRDRGGNEQFF. The CDR3 nucleotides read TGTGCCAGTAGTATACGGGACAGGGGTGGGAATGAGCAGTTCTTC. The full variable domain, rest sourced from reference TRBV19 and TRBJ2-1, is DGGITQSPKYLFRKEGQNVTLSCEQNLNHDAMYWYRQDPGQGLRLIYYSQIVNDFQKGDIAEGYSVSREKKESFPLTVTSAQKNPTAFYLCASSIRDRGGNEQFFGPGTRLTVL.

The chain is built from TRBV5-6 and TRBJ2-1, with D perhaps assigned TRBD1 or TRBD2 (6 bases each). CDR3 length: 13 amino acids. From germline, CDR1 is SGHDT and CDR2 YYEEEE. Trimming cost V 2 bases and J 8 bases, with 11 bases left between them. The CDR3: CASSFRGGHEQFF. CDR3 nucleotide sequence: TGTGCCAGCAGCTTCAGGGGAGGCCATGAGCAGTTCTTC. Full variable domain (missing parts from reference TRBV5-6 and TRBJ2-1): DAGVTQSPTHLIKTRGQQVTLRCSPKSGHDTVSWYQQALGQGPQFIFQYYEEEERQRGNFPDRFSGHQFPNYSSELNVNALLLGDSALYLCASSFRGGHEQFFGPGTRLTVL.

This clonotype was counted at least ten times. This chain uses TRBV5-6 with TRBJ2-3; 8 nucleotides align to TRBD1. This CDR3 contains 17 residues. Germline lookup yields CDR1 SGHDT and CDR2 YYEEEE. V lost 3 bases to trimming and J lost 0 bases; unmatched junction nucleotides: 9. The CDR3: CASSSWGQALSTDTQYF. In DNA, the CDR3 is TGTGCCAGCAGCTCCTGGGGACAGGCCCTAAGCACAGATACGCAGTATTTT. Filled out from reference TRBV5-6 and TRBJ2-3, the complete variable domain reads DAGVTQSPTHLIKTRGQQVTLRCSPKSGHDTVSWYQQALGQGPQFIFQYYEEEERQRGNFPDRFSGHQFPNYSSELNVNALLLGDSALYLCASSSWGQALSTDTQYFGPGTRLTVL.

This clonotype was detected many times. The chain employs TRBV6-1 and TRBJ2-1; D is unclear. Trimming shortened V by 10 bases and J by 2 bases, and 12 bases separated the two germline ends. Germline V gene lookup returns CDR1 MNHNS and CDR2 SASEGT. This CDR3 comprises 13 residues. DNA of the CDR3: TGTGCCACCCGGAAGCGAACCTACAATGAGCAGTTCTTC. The encoded protein is CATRKRTYNEQFF.

This chain uses TRBV20-1 with TRBJ2-3; 8 bases line up with TRBD2. The CDR3 has 16 residues. CDR1 and CDR2 (germline): DFQATT, SNEGSKA (reference sequence). V shed 0 bases and J 1 base; nucleotides not matched to a gene: 6. The CDR3 region has the DNA TGCAGTGCTAGAGATTCAGAGACTAGCGGCACAGATACGCAGTATTTT. Amino acids: CSARDSETSGTDTQYF.

This clonotype was detected ten times or more. The chain uses TRBV28 and TRBJ2-1; 8 bases are a match to TRBD1. The length of the CDR3 is 13 residues. V lost 6 bases to trimming and J lost 8 bases; unmatched junction nucleotides: 6. Per the germline V gene, CDR1 is MDHEN and CDR2 is SYDVKM. The CDR3 region has the DNA TGTGCCAGCAGCCTCCAGGGGGCATATGAGCAGTTCTTC. It translates to CASSLQGAYEQFF.

This clonotype was picked up many times. The rearrangement uses TRBV4-1 and TRBJ2-1; 9 nucleotides match TRBD1. The V gene end was trimmed by 3 bases and the J gene end by 7 bases; junction bases not matched to a gene: 7. In germline, CDR1 is MGHRA, CDR2 YSYEKL. CDR3 length: 15 amino acids. CDR3 DNA: TGCGCCAGCAGCCAGGACGGACAGGGGAAAAATGAGCAGTTCTTC. It yields the protein CASSQDGQGKNEQFF.

The rearrangement links TRBV5-1 to TRBJ2-3; no firm D call. Per germline, CDR1 SGHRS and CDR2 YFSETQ. This CDR3 region has 15 residues. Deletions cut 3 bases from V and 3 bases from J, with 14 bases between. The DNA for the CDR3 is TGCGCCAGCAGCTCCCGCGGAAAGGTTACAGATACGCAGTATTTT. Protein sequence: CASSSRGKVTDTQYF. Full variable domain (rest looked up from reference TRBV5-1 and TRBJ2-3): KAGVTQTPRYLIKTRGQQVTLSCSPISGHRSVSWYQQTPGQGLQFLFEYFSETQRNKGNFPGRFSGRQFSNSRSEMNVSTLELGDSALYLCASSSRGKVTDTQYFGPGTRLTVL.

This clonotype was counted many times. The chain joins TRBV7-2 to TRBJ2-1; D call uncertain. The V end was cut by 0 bases, the J end by 10 bases, with 7 bases between. Per germline, CDR1 SGHTA and CDR2 FQGNSA. The CDR3 is 12 amino acids. The CDR3 sequence is CASSLAGFEQFF. The CDR3 DNA is TGTGCCAGCAGCTTAGCAGGCTTCGAGCAGTTCTTC. The complete variable domain, with remaining parts taken from reference TRBV7-2 and TRBJ2-1, reads GAGVSQSPSNKVTEKGKDVELRCDPISGHTALYWYRQSLGQGLEFLIYFQGNSAPDKSGLPSDRFSAERTGGSVSTLTIQRTQQEDSAVYLCASSLAGFEQFFGPGTRLTVL.

Of note for this clonotype: A much larger clone lies one base from this, so it may be a read error. The rearrangement joins TRBV3-1 to TRBJ2-7, with TRBD2 as a possible D gene (5 bases). CDR3 length: 14 amino acids. CDR1 and CDR2 (germline): LGHDT, YNNKEL (reference sequence). Here the CDR3 DNA reads TGTGCCAGCAGCGTCGGGGAGAGCTCCCACGAGCAGTACTTC. Protein sequence: CASSVGESSHEQYF.

This clonotype has a count of ten or more. This chain joins TRBV28 and TRBJ2-3; D not resolved. The CDR3 is 15 amino acids. The germline V gene has CDR1 MDHEN and CDR2 SYDVKM. Trimming took 4 bases from V and 4 from J, leaving 15 bases between them. CDR3 protein: CASSWAEAPPDTQYF. As DNA, the CDR3 is TGTGCCAGCAGTTGGGCGGAAGCTCCCCCAGATACGCAGTATTTT.

This clonotype was counted many times. The chain combines TRBV2 with TRBJ2-1; TRBD1 might be the D (5 bases). V was clipped by 1 base and J by 4 bases, with 5 bases between them. Germline V gene data show CDR1 as SNHLY and CDR2 as FYNNEI. This CDR3 has 13 amino acids. The CDR3 loop is CASSEDRYNEQFF. DNA of the CDR3: TGTGCCAGCAGTGAAGACAGGTACAATGAGCAGTTCTTC.

This clonotype was recorded many times. The chain uses TRBV29-1 and TRBJ2-1, with TRBD2 matching 10 bases. Unmatched junction bases numbered 7, after V lost 5 bases and J lost 9 bases. The CDR3 sequence is 13 residues long. Germline CDR1 and CDR2: SQVTM and ANQGSEA. The DNA for the CDR3 is TGCAGCGTTACCAGACTAGCGGGTGGTGAGCAGTTCTTC. This translates into CSVTRLAGGEQFF.

A note on this clonotype: Given a much more abundant clone one base away, this may be a read error. The V call is TRBV28, the J call TRBJ1-4; the match to TRBD1 covers 7 bases. The CDR3 covers 15 residues. Germline loops: CDR1 MDHEN, CDR2 SYDVKM. The CDR3 DNA follows: TGTGCCAGCAGTTCGAACAGGGGCCTTAATGAAAAACTGTGTTTT. As protein: CASSSNRGLNEKLCF.